This T cell receptor beta chain was found in a study of cytomegalovirus exposure and HLA in healthy donors. It was with 60 Vbeta and 13 Jbeta primers that the PCR ran. Profiled with immunoSEQ multiplex PCR; TCRdb holds only in-frame clones, not every one. The table includes 180,000 or so clones, 60% to 80% detected once. The germline CDR1 and CDR2 sequences are SNHLY and FYNNEI. This CDR3 spans 13 amino acids. The trim removed 6 bases at V and 7 bases at J, leaving 4 bases unmatched. The sample consisted of PBMCs. The V call is TRBV2, the J call TRBJ1-2; 11 nucleotides align to TRBD1. The TCR was taken from a man in his fifties in good health and CMV-seropositive. CDR3 sequence: CASRGQGAAGYTF. CDR3 DNA: TGTGCCAGCAGAGGACAGGGGGCGGCTGGCTACACCTTC.